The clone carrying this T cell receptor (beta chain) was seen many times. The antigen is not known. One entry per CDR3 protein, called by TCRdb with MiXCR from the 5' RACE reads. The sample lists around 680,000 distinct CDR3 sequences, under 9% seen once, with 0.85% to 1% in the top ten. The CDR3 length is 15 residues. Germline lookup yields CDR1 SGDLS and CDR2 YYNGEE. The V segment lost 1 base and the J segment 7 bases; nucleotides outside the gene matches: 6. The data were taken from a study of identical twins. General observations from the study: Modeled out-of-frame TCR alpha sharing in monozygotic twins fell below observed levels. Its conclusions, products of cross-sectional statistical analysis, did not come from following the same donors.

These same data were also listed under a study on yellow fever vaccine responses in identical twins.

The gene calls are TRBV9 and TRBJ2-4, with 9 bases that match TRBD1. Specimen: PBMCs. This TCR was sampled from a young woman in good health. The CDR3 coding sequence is TGTGCCAGCAGCGTAAGGGGACAGGGATTTAACATTCAGTACTTC. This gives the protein CASSVRGQGFNIQYF.